This T cell receptor (beta chain) was obtained from a study of T cells in Graves' hyperthyroidism and ophthalmopathy. CDR3 size: 13 residues. Germline CDR1 is SQVTM and CDR2 is ANQGSEA. The junction had 10 bases not matched to a gene; V was cut back by 6 bases and J by 8 bases. This clonotype has at least ten counts. TCR beta CDR3 region amplification was performed from RNA transcripts. HTBI primers were used for first-round RT-PCR of the TCR CDR3. TCRdb re-derived calls from the multiplex PCR reads in MiXCR, one entry per CDR3 protein. The profile shows 310,000 or so distinct CDR3 sequences, about a sixth of them singletons.

The rearrangement joins TRBV29-1 to TRBJ2-1; TRBD1 agrees at 7 bases. Sequenced sample: blood. This receptor was taken from a woman aged 60-70 years with Graves' ophthalmopathy. The CDR3 DNA sequence: TGCAGCGTCCTCAGGGGGTCTGAGGATGAGCAGTTCTTC. Amino acids: CSVLRGSEDEQFF.